Below, 2 T cell receptor beta chains from the same sample are listed, as sequenced in a study of blood T cells in healthy people across ages. Together with a sample-barcoded 5' primer, a J-beta primer mix was included in a second PCR lasting about 7 to 11 cycles. TCRdb re-analysed the 5' RACE reads in MiXCR, keeping a single row per CDR3 protein. The sample contains under 2 million distinct CDR3 sequences, about 32% of which appear only once. The sequenced sample was blood. All receptors derive from a woman aged 25 to 39 in good health.

This clonotype appeared a few times. This chain joins TRBV20-1 and TRBJ2-7; TRBD2 agrees at 8 bases. The CDR3 extends over 13 amino acids. V lost 6 bases, J lost 5 bases, and 9 bases stayed unmatched. The germline gives CDR1 DFQATT, CDR2 SNEGSKA (reference sequence). The DNA for the CDR3 is TGCAGTGCCCCGGGGGCGGGAGGAGACGAGCAGTACTTC. Residues: CSAPGAGGDEQYF.

This clonotype has a handful of counts. V usage is TRBV5-1 and J usage is TRBJ2-5, with D tentatively TRBD1 (5 bases). V lost 0 bases, J lost 5 bases, and 14 bases lay in between. Looked up from germline, CDR1 is SGHRS and CDR2 is YFSETQ. This CDR3 has 15 amino acids. The CDR3 nucleotides are TGCGCCAGCAGCTTGGAAGGCAGGCCAGGGGAGACCCAGTACTTC. Protein: CASSLEGRPGETQYF.